The 25 T cell receptor beta chains below all came from one sample that was sequenced in a study of CD8+ T cells in alopecia areata. Following extraction, RNA underwent reverse transcription to cDNA, which served as the sequencing template. Method: immunoSEQ multiplex PCR; TCRdb's copy keeps in-frame clones and lacks some. The sample includes 150,000 to 200,000 clones, around 57% of them seen just once. The sequenced sample consisted of CD4+ T cells sorted from blood. The receptors were sampled from a human donor in good health.

The chain carries TRBV6-5 and TRBJ1-2; TRBD1 matches at 9 bases. V was clipped by 6 bases and J by 4 bases; unmatched bases: 6. The CDR3 consists of 14 residues. CDR1 and CDR2 (germline): MNHEY, SVGAGI. CDR3 sequence: CASRTGTGTYGYTF. CDR3 bases: TGTGCCAGCAGGACCGGGACAGGGACCTATGGCTACACCTTC.

The gene calls are TRBV5-6 and TRBJ2-7; 9 nucleotides agree with TRBD2. CDR3 length: 15 residues. Germline CDR1 reads SGHDT; CDR2 reads YYEEEE. Losses at the gene ends were 4 bases for V and 1 base for J; bases not matched to a gene: 6. The DNA of the CDR3 is TGTGCCAGCAGCAATCCGGGACTAGCTTCCTACGAGCAGTACTTC. This encodes CASSNPGLASYEQYF.

The genes are TRBV29-1 and TRBJ2-5; tentative D call: TRBD1 (7 bases). V dropped 1 base and J dropped 4 bases, with 13 bases sitting between them. The V gene's germline CDR1 is SQVTM and CDR2 ANQGSEA. The CDR3 is 14 residues long. The CDR3 protein is CSVEGLGGPETQYF. CDR3 in DNA: TGCAGCGTTGAAGGACTAGGGGGCCCAGAGACCCAGTACTTC.

The V call is TRBV19, the J call TRBJ2-1; a weak D match, TRBD2 (6 bases). The CDR3 is 14 residues long. The V gene lost 8 bases and the J gene lost 6 bases, with 17 bases spanning the gap. From germline, CDR1 is LNHDA and CDR2 SQIVND (reference sequence). Here the CDR3 reads CASRPGLLPNEQFF. As DNA, the CDR3 is TGTGCCAGTCGACCGGGACTTCTACCCAATGAGCAGTTCTTC.

This clone has a single count. The genes are TRBV9 and TRBJ2-1; the match to TRBD2 covers 12 bases. The CDR3 is 18 amino acids. Germline CDR1 reads SGDLS; CDR2 reads YYNGEE. J was trimmed by 6 bases and V by 4 bases; bases with no gene match: 14. The CDR3 reads CASSPPPRLAGEPNEQFF. The CDR3 DNA follows: TGTGCCAGCAGCCCACCCCCTCGACTAGCGGGAGAGCCCAATGAGCAGTTCTTC.

The chain recombines TRBV20-1 with TRBJ1-1, with TRBD1 as a possible D gene (5 bases). Germline CDR1 is DFQATT and CDR2 is SNEGSKA (reference sequence). The CDR3 extends over 11 amino acids. V was clipped by 6 bases and J by 7 bases, with 12 bases between them. The CDR3: CSAGPTVEAFF. Written as DNA, the CDR3 is TGCAGTGCCGGACCGACAGTTGAAGCTTTCTTT.

The chain couples TRBV29-1 to TRBJ2-7; D may be TRBD2 (5 bases). In germline, CDR1 is SQVTM, CDR2 ANQGSEA. The CDR3 has 12 residues. V gave up 3 bases and J gave up 7 bases, with 13 bases separating them. CDR3 sequence: CSVEDFRGEQYF. The CDR3 DNA reads as TGCAGCGTTGAGGACTTCCGCGGTGAGCAGTACTTC.

As DNA, the CDR3 is TGTGCCTGGAGTGGCTTGGACGGGGAGAACGAGCAGTACTTC. It encodes CAWSGLDGENEQYF. The chain carries TRBV30 and TRBJ2-7; D is perhaps TRBD2 (5 bases). V dropped 1 base and J dropped 5 bases, with 15 bases sitting between them. Looked up from germline, CDR1 is GTSNPN and CDR2 is SVGIG (reference sequence). The CDR3 runs 14 residues.

The rearrangement joins TRBV10-3 to TRBJ2-6; D is undetermined. V lost 2 bases, J lost 2 bases, and 7 bases lay in between. The length of the CDR3 is 15 residues. From germline, CDR1 is ENHRY and CDR2 SYGVKD. The CDR3 here is CAISENIPGANVLTF. The DNA for the CDR3 is TGTGCCATCAGTGAGAACATACCTGGGGCCAACGTCCTGACTTTC.

This clone was detected only a few times. The chain combines TRBV29-1 with TRBJ2-7; 12 bases fit TRBD1. CDR1 is SQVTM and CDR2 is ANQGSEA in the germline V gene. This CDR3 is built from 14 residues. V lost 6 bases to trimming and J lost 1 base; unmatched junction nucleotides: 4. The chain's CDR3 is CSVGDRGQSYEQYF. The CDR3 DNA reads as TGCAGCGTCGGGGACAGGGGGCAGTCCTACGAGCAGTACTTC.

The chain has TRBV2 and TRBJ1-2, with D possibly matching TRBD1 (5 bases). Germline loops: CDR1 SNHLY, CDR2 FYNNEI. This CDR3 contains 12 residues. The V gene lost 7 bases and the J gene lost 8 bases, with 14 bases spanning the gap. The CDR3 spells CASNKNGGGYTF. The CDR3 nucleotides are TGTGCCAGCAACAAAAATGGGGGAGGCTACACCTTC.

The chain is built from TRBV27 and TRBJ1-6; D gene ambiguous. V gave up 4 bases and J gave up 7 bases, with 17 bases separating them. The CDR3 loop spans 16 amino acids. Germline V CDR1 and CDR2: MNHEY, SMNVEV (reference sequence). The CDR3 DNA is TGTGCCAGCAGTTCTCTAGGGCAGTCGAGAAATTCACCCCTCCACTTT. Translation: CASSSLGQSRNSPLHF.

This chain joins TRBV2 and TRBJ2-7; no firm D call. The V end lost 6 bases, the J end lost 7 bases, and 10 bases lay between the germline ends. The CDR3 length is 11 residues. The V gene's germline CDR1 is SNHLY and CDR2 FYNNEI. The CDR3 DNA is TGTGCCAGCAGCGCCTCGGTAGAGCAGTACTTC. Its protein product is CASSASVEQYF.

This chain uses TRBV6-6 with TRBJ2-5, with 11 bases that match TRBD1. Trimming at V came to 6 bases and at J to 5 bases, leaving 5 bases not matched to a gene. Germline CDR1 and CDR2: MNHNY and SVGAGI (reference sequence). There are 14 residues in the CDR3. The CDR3 region has the DNA TGTGCCAGCAGAAGGACAGGGGGCAGTGAGACCCAGTACTTC. This sequence encodes CASRRTGGSETQYF.

The chain employs TRBV11-2 and TRBJ1-2; D is ambiguous. Germline values: CDR1 SGHAT, CDR2 FQNNGV. This CDR3 has 12 amino acids. Trimming took off 5 bases at V and 4 bases at J, with 8 bases between the two ends. This CDR3 reads CASSHAAYGYTF. Written as DNA, the CDR3 is TGTGCCAGCAGCCACGCCGCCTATGGCTACACCTTC.

The chain couples TRBV10-1 to TRBJ2-1; TRBD2 agrees at 8 bases. This CDR3 has 12 residues. The germline V gene encodes CDR1 WNHNN and CDR2 SYGVQD (reference sequence). V was clipped by 3 bases and J by 12 bases; unmatched bases: 4. CDR3 loop: CASSDAGGWQFF. The CDR3 coding sequence is TGCGCCAGCAGTGATGCGGGGGGATGGCAGTTCTTC.

This clone has more than one count but fewer than ten. V gene TRBV7-3 combines with J gene TRBJ2-3; no clear D gene. CDR1 SGHTA and CDR2 FQGTGA come from the germline V gene. V was pared by 3 bases and J by 2 bases, with 12 bases between. This CDR3 spans 15 amino acids. The CDR3 here is CASSFRQANTDTQYF. The CDR3 nucleotides read TGTGCCAGCAGCTTTCGGCAGGCGAACACAGATACGCAGTATTTT.

The V and J genes are TRBV29-1 and TRBJ2-7, with a weak D call TRBD1 (6 bases). The CDR3 has 15 amino acids. CDR1 and CDR2 (germline): SQVTM, ANQGSEA. V was shortened by 3 bases and J by 4 bases, with 19 bases between the two germline ends. CDR3 DNA: TGCAGCGTTGATTTTATAGTCAGGGGCCGGTACGAGCAGTACTTC. As protein: CSVDFIVRGRYEQYF.

The chain employs TRBV19 and TRBJ2-4; 9 bases fit TRBD1. The CDR3 is 16 residues long. J gave up 3 bases and V 2 bases, and 5 bases lay outside the gene matches. Germline loops: CDR1 LNHDA, CDR2 SQIVND (reference sequence). CDR3 sequence (DNA): TGTGCCAGTAGTATAAGGGGACAGGGACTCAAAAACATTCAGTACTTC. This sequence encodes CASSIRGQGLKNIQYF. Based on the CDR3 plus reference TRBV19 and TRBJ2-4, the full variable domain is DGGITQSPKYLFRKEGQNVTLSCEQNLNHDAMYWYRQDPGQGLRLIYYSQIVNDFQKGDIAEGYSVSREKKESFPLTVTSAQKNPTAFYLCASSIRGQGLKNIQYFGAGTRLSVL.

This CDR3 reads CASSFLLGRTDTQYF. CDR3 nucleotides: TGTGCCAGCAGCTTCTTGTTGGGGCGCACAGATACGCAGTATTTT. The chain combines TRBV7-2 with TRBJ2-3, with D perhaps matching TRBD1 (5 bases). Germline-derived CDR1 and CDR2 are SGHTA and FQGNSA. CDR3 length: 15 amino acids. V dropped 3 bases and J dropped 1 base, with 11 bases sitting between them.

V usage is TRBV29-1 and J usage is TRBJ1-1; D perhaps matches TRBD1 (6 bases). From germline, CDR1 is SQVTM and CDR2 ANQGSEA. There are 13 residues in the CDR3. Trimming took 7 bases from V and 1 from J, leaving 13 bases between them. As DNA, the CDR3 is TGCAGCGGGACCAGGGGTAAGAACACTGAAGCTTTCTTT. Translated, it gives CSGTRGKNTEAFF.

The rearrangement uses TRBV19 and TRBJ2-6; D gene ambiguous. The CDR3 is 13 residues long. V lost 6 bases and J lost 3, with 6 bases in between. The germline CDR1 and CDR2 sequences are LNHDA and SQIVND (reference sequence). The CDR3 coding sequence is TGTGCCAGTAGCCCGAGTGGGGCCAACGTCCTGACTTTC. Translating gives CASSPSGANVLTF.

The table lists this clone with a count of one. The CDR3 nucleotides are TGTGCCAGCAGACGAGAAAGCGGGAGGTTGAGCGCCGATTACAATGAGCAGTTCTTC. Protein product: CASRRESGRLSADYNEQFF. The rearrangement uses TRBV27 and TRBJ2-1; 9 bases fit TRBD2. Germline lookup yields CDR1 MNHEY and CDR2 SMNVEV (reference sequence). J was trimmed by 4 bases and V by 6 bases; bases with no gene match: 19. This CDR3 spans 19 amino acids.

About this clone: Other DNA sequences from this sample encode an identical CDR3 as well. The chain has TRBV5-1 and TRBJ2-5, with no clear D. Germline CDR1 and CDR2: SGHRS and YFSETQ. The V end lost 0 bases, the J end lost 4 bases, and 7 bases lay between the germline ends. The CDR3 is 13 residues long. CDR3 nucleotides: TGCGCCAGCAGCTTGGGGTCCGGAGAGACCCAGTACTTC. Protein sequence: CASSLGSGETQYF.

The rearrangement links TRBV7-9 to TRBJ2-5; no firm D call. Germline loops: CDR1 SEHNR, CDR2 FQNEAQ (reference sequence). This CDR3 is 14 amino acids long. V gave up 1 base and J gave up 3 bases, with 9 bases separating them. For the CDR3, the DNA is TGTGCCAGCAGCTTAGGAATAACAAAAGAGACCCAGTACTTC. Amino acid sequence: CASSLGITKETQYF.